This record concerns one T cell receptor (beta chain) sequence. The entry originates in a study of blood T cell repertoires in COVID-19. Study overall: T cells, B-cell-depleted T cells, or PBMCs supplied cDNA or gDNA.

Donors in Cohort 3 counted as recovered after two negative PCRs, clearance, or symptom resolution. V shed 0 bases and J shed 5 bases, with 10 bases lying between them. The V gene's germline CDR1 is GTSNPN and CDR2 SVGIG (reference sequence). This CDR3 spans 13 amino acids. Measured with immunoSEQ multiplex PCR; TCRdb has only the in-frame clones, and not every one. There are a few hundred thousand clones in the sample; around 89% occur only once, and more than 0.95% lies in the top ten. The TCR sequence derives from a woman aged 18-30 years who had recovered from COVID-19. The chain employs TRBV30 and TRBJ1-1; D is uncertain. Sequenced input: PBMCs or T cells enriched from blood (not recorded which). This chain's CDR3 is CAWSVWGGTEAFF. CDR3 coding DNA: TGTGCCTGGAGTGTTTGGGGAGGGACTGAAGCTTTCTTT.